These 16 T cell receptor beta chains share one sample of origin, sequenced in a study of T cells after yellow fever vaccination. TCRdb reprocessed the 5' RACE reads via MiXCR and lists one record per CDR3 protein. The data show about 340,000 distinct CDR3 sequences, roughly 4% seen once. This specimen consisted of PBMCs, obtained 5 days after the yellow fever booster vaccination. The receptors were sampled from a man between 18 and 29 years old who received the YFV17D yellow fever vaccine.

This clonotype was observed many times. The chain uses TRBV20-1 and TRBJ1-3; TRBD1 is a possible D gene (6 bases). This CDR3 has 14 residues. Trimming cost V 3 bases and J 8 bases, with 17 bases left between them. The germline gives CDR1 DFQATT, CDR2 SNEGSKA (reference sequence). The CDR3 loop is CSASSSGGADTIYF. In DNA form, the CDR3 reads TGCAGTGCTAGTTCGTCCGGGGGCGCGGACACCATATATTTT.

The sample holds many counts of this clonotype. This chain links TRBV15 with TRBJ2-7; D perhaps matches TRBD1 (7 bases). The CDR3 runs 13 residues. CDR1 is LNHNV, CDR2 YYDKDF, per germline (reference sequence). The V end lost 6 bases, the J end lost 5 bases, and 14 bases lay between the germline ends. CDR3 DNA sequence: TGTGCCACCAGTCAGCAGGGGGGCGACGAGCAGTACGTC. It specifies CATSQQGGDEQYV.

The chain's CDR3 is CSANYRDIGTDTQYF. CDR3 DNA sequence: TGCAGTGCTAACTACAGGGATATAGGCACAGATACGCAGTATTTT. The chain couples TRBV20-1 to TRBJ2-3, with a tentative D call TRBD1 (6 bases). The CDR3 extends over 15 amino acids. V was cut by 4 bases and J by 1 base, with 15 bases left in between. Per the germline V gene, CDR1 is DFQATT and CDR2 is SNEGSKA (reference sequence).

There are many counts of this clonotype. The CDR3 loop is CASTRSVADTQYF. DNA for the CDR3: TGTGCCAGCACTCGCTCGGTCGCAGATACGCAGTATTTT. V and J are TRBV2 and TRBJ2-3; no firm D call. The germline V gene has CDR1 SNHLY and CDR2 FYNNEI. V lost 7 bases and J 4 bases, leaving 12 bases between the germline ends. The CDR3 runs 13 residues.

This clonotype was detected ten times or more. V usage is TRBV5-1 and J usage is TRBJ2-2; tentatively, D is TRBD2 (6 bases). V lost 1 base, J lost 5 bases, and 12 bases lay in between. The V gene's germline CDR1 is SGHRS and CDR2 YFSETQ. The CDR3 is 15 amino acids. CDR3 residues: CASSLLASETGELFF. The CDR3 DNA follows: TGCGCCAGCAGCTTGCTGGCTAGCGAGACCGGGGAGCTGTTTTTT.

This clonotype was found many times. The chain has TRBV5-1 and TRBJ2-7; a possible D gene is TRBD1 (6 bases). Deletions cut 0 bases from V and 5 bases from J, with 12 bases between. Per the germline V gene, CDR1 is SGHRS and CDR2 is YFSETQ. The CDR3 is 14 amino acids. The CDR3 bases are TGCGCCAGCAGCTTGGTTGGGGGCGGCAACGAGCAGTACTTC. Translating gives CASSLVGGGNEQYF.

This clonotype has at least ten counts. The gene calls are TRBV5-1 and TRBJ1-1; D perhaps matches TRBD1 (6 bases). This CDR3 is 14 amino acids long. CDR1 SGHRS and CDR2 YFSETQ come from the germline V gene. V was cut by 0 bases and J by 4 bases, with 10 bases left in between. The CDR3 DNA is TGCGCCAGCAGCTTGGGTCAGGGGACCACTGAAGCTTTCTTT. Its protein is CASSLGQGTTEAFF.

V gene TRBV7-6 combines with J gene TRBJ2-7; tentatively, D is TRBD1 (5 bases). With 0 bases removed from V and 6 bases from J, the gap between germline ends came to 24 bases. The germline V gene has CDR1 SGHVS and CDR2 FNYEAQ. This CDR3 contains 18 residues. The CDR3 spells CASSLAWAGQGGFGEQYF. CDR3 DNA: TGTGCCAGCAGCTTAGCGTGGGCTGGGCAGGGCGGATTTGGCGAGCAGTACTTC.

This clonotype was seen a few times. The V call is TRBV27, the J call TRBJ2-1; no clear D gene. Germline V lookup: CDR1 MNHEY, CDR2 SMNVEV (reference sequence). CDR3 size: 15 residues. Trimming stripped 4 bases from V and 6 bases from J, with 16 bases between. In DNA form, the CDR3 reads TGTGCCAGCAGTTCCCGGGTGGCTACGATCAATGAGCAGTTCTTC. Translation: CASSSRVATINEQFF.

CDR3 loop: CASSRDRVLAGPLYSNNEQFF. The CDR3 nucleotides are TGTGCCAGCAGCAGAGATAGAGTACTAGCGGGGCCTTTGTATTCTAACAATGAGCAGTTCTTC. The rearrangement joins TRBV3-2 to TRBJ2-1; TRBD2 was called by the table and not checked on the DNA. TRBV3-2 is a documented pseudogene. CDR3 length: 21 amino acids.

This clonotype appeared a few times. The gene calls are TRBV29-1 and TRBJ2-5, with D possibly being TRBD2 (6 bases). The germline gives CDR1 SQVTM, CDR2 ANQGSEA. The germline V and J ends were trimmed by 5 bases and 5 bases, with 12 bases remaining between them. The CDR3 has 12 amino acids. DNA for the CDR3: TGCAGCGTTCGACTAGTCCGGGAGACCCAGTACTTC. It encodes CSVRLVRETQYF.

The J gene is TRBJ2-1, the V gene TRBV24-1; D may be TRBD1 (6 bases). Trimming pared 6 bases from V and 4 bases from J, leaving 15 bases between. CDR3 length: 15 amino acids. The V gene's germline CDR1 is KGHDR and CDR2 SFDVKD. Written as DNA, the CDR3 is TGTGCCACCAGTACCCCCAGGGGACCTTACAATGAGCAGTTCTTC. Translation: CATSTPRGPYNEQFF.

The CDR3, as DNA: TGTGCCAGCAGTGCATACAGGGGATCCCCCAACGAGCAGTACTTC. Amino acids: CASSAYRGSPNEQYF. The rearrangement uses TRBV6-1 and TRBJ2-7; 7 positions agree with TRBD1. Germline assignment: CDR1 MNHNS and CDR2 SASEGT. The CDR3 is 15 residues long. With V trimmed by 4 bases and J by 5 bases, 11 bases remained unmatched.

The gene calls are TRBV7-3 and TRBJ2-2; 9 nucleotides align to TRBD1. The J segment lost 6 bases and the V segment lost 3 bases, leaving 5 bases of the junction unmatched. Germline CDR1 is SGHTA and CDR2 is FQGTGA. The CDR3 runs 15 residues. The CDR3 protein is CASSLAGTGPGELFF. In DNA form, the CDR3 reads TGTGCCAGCAGCTTGGCCGGGACAGGGCCCGGGGAGCTGTTTTTT.

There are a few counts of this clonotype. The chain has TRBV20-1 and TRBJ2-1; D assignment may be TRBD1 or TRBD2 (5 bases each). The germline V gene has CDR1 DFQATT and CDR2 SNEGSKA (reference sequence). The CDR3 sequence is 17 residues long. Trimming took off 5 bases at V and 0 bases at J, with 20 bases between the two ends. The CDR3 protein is CSAPGTGVSSSYNEQFF. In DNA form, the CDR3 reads TGCAGTGCTCCCGGGACCGGCGTTAGTTCCTCCTACAATGAGCAGTTCTTC.

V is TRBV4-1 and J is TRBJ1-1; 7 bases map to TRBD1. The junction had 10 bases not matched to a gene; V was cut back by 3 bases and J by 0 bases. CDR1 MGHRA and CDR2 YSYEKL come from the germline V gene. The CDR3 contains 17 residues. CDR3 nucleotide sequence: TGCGCCAGCAGCCAGGACAGGCTGCTGTTGATGAACACTGAAGCTTTCTTT. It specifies CASSQDRLLLMNTEAFF.